This T cell receptor (beta chain) was sequenced in a study of vaccination effects on CD4 cells after COVID-19. Study-wide results and limits: Both infection-induced and vaccine-induced clones contracted markedly at late post-vaccination timepoints.

Under the ViraFEST assay, PBMC were stimulated with viral peptide pools so that antigen-specific CD4+ T cells expanded. Sequencing was performed afterwards. Cells that had been cultured for 10 days were the source of isolated CD4+ T cells. Vaccine recipients had no previous SARS-CoV-2 infection; their nucleocapsid antibodies were negative. The authors exchanged half the medium for IL-2 medium on days 3 and 7. Profiled with immunoSEQ multiplex PCR; TCRdb holds only in-frame clones, not every one. The sample gives fewer than 85,000 clones, over 70% of which show up once; about 11% is in the top ten. In the case of this clone: What it binds is unknown.

Germline V CDR1 and CDR2: SGHRS, YFSETQ. The CDR3 totals 16 residues. Between the trimmed V and J ends, which lost 2 bases and 4 bases, there was a span of 18 bases. This chain links TRBV5-1 with TRBJ2-5, with TRBD2 as a possible D gene (6 bases). The starting material was CD4+ T cells from PBMCs cultured with SARS-CoV-2 spike peptides, obtained before COVID-19 vaccination. This TCR was recovered from a human donor who received a COVID-19 vaccine. CDR3 in DNA: TGCGCCAGCAGCTTCGCGGGACCCCTTAGGGGAGAGACCCAGTACTTC. This sequence encodes CASSFAGPLRGETQYF.